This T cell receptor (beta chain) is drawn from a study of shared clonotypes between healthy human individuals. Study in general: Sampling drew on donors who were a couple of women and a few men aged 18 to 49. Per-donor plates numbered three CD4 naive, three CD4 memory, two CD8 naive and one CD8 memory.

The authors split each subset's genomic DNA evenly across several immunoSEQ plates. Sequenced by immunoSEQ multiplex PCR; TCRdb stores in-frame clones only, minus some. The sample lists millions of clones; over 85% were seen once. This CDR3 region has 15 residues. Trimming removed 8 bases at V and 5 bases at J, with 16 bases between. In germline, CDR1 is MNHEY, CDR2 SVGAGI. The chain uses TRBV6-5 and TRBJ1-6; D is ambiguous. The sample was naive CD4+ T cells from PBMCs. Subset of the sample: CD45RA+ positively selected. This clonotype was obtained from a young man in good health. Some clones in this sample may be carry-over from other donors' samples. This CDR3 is CASGRITFNNSPLHF. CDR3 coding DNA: TGTGCCAGCGGACGGATTACATTCAATAATTCACCCCTCCACTTT.